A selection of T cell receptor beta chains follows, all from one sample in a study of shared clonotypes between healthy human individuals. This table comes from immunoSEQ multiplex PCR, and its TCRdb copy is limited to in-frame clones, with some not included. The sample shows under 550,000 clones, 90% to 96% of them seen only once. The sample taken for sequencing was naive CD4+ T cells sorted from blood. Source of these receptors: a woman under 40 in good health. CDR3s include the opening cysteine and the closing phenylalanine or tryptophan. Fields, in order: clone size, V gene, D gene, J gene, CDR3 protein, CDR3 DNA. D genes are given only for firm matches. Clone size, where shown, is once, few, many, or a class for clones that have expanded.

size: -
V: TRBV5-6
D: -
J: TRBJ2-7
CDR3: CASSLGFRDILYEQYF
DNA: TGTGCCAGCAGCTTGGGTTTTCGGGACATCCTCTACGAGCAGTACTTC

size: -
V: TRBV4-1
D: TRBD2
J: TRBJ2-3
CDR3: CASSQRLAGGSDTQYF
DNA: TGCGCCAGCAGCCAGAGACTAGCGGGAGGTTCAGATACGCAGTATTTT

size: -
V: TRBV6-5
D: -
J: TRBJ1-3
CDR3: CASSGGDSGNTIYF
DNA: TGTGCCAGCAGTGGGGGGGACTCTGGAAACACCATATATTTT

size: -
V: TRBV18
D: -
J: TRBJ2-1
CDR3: CASSPTTGEQFF
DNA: TGTGCCAGCTCACCAACAACAGGGGAGCAGTTCTTC

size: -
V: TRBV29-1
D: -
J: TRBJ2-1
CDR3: CSTRNNEQFF
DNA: TGCAGCACCCGAAACAATGAGCAGTTCTTC

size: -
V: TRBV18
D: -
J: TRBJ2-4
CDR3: CASSPQGDLLAKNIQYF
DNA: TGTGCCAGCTCACCACAAGGGGACCTCTTAGCCAAAAACATTCAGTACTTC

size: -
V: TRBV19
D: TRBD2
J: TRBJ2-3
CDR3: CASRTSGKITDTQYF
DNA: TGTGCCAGCAGGACTAGCGGGAAGATAACAGATACGCAGTATTTT

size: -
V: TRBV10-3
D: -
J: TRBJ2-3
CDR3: CAISNTDTQYF
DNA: TGTGCCATCAGCAACACAGATACGCAGTATTTT

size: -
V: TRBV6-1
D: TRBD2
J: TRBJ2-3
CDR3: CASSELGAASGRVPRDTQYF
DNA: TGTGCCAGCAGTGAGTTAGGGGCCGCTAGCGGGAGGGTCCCCAGAGATACGCAGTATTTT

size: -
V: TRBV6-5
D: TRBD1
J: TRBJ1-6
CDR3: CASSYSTGSSPLHF
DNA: TGTGCCAGCAGTTACTCGACAGGGTCCTCACCCCTCCACTTT

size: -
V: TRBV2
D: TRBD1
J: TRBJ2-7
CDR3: CASSAGTGSYEQYF
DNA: TGTGCCAGCAGTGCCGGGACAGGGTCCTACGAGCAGTACTTC

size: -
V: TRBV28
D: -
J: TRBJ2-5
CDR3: CASRGGSRGIRDFQETQYF
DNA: TGTGCCAGCAGAGGCGGCTCAAGGGGGATCAGGGACTTCCAAGAGACCCAGTACTTC

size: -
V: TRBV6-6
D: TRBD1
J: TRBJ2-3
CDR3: CASSYGQGAADTQYF
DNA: TGTGCCAGCAGTTACGGACAGGGGGCTGCGGATACGCAGTATTTT

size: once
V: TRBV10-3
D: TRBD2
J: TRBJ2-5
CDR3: CAIQIAGGETQYF
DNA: TGTGCCATCCAGATAGCGGGAGGGGAGACCCAGTACTTC

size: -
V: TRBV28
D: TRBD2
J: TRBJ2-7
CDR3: CASRRPGTSRYEQYF
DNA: TGTGCCAGCAGAAGACCCGGGACTAGTCGTTACGAGCAGTACTTC

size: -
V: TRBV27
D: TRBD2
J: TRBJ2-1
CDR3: CASSSTSGSRIYYNEQFF
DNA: TGTGCCAGCAGTTCAACTAGCGGGAGCAGGATATACTACAATGAGCAGTTCTTC

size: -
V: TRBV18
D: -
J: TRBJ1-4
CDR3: CASSPGGEVFF
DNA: TGTGCCAGCTCACCAGGCGGGGAAGTGTTTTTT

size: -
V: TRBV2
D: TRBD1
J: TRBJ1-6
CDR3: CASSNRDRDSPLHF
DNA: TGTGCCAGCAGTAACCGGGACAGGGATTCACCCCTCCACTTT

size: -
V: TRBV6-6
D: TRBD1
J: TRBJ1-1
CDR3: CASRGQEVTEAFF
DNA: TGTGCCAGCAGGGGACAGGAGGTCACTGAAGCTTTCTTT

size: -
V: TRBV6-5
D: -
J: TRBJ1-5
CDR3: CASSYSGLSNQPQHF
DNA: TGTGCCAGCAGTTACTCGGGACTGAGCAATCAGCCCCAGCATTTT

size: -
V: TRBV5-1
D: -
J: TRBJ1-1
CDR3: CASSLVGSTEAFF
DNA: TGCGCCAGCAGCTTGGTAGGGAGCACTGAAGCTTTCTTT

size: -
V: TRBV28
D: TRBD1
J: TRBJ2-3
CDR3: CASSSGQGTDTQYF
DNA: TGTGCCAGCAGCTCTGGACAGGGCACAGATACGCAGTATTTT

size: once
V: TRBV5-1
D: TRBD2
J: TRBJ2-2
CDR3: CASSFWTSGRSTGELFF
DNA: TGCGCCAGCAGCTTTTGGACTAGCGGGAGAAGCACCGGGGAGCTGTTTTTT

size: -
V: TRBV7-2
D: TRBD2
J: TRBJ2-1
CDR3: CASSSGGTPPLDEQFF
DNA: TGTGCCAGCAGCTCCGGGGGGACTCCCCCTTTGGATGAGCAGTTCTTC

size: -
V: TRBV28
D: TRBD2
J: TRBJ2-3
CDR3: CASSSLGLVSVTDTQYF
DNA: TGTGCCAGCAGTTCCCTCGGACTAGTTTCTGTCACAGATACGCAGTATTTT

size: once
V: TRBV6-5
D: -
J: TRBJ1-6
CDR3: CASSSLNSPLHF
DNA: TGTGCCAGCAGTTCACTAAATTCACCCCTCCACTTT

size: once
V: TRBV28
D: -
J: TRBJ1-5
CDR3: CASSYGTTKAAQPQHF
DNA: TGTGCCAGCAGTTATGGGACTACTAAGGCTGCTCAGCCCCAGCATTTT

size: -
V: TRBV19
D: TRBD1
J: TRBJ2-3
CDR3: CASSPRTGFSTDTQYF
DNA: TGTGCCAGTAGTCCCCGGACAGGCTTTAGCACAGATACGCAGTATTTT

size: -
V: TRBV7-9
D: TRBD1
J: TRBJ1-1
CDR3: CASSAGQGGTEAFF
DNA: TGTGCCAGCAGCGCAGGACAGGGAGGCACTGAAGCTTTCTTT

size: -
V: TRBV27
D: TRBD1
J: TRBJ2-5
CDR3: CASSLRGQETQYF
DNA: TGTGCCAGCAGTTTGAGGGGGCAGGAGACCCAGTACTTC

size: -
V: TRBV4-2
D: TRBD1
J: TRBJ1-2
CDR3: CASSPREGGISGYTF
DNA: TGTGCCAGCAGCCCCCGTGAAGGGGGCATTAGTGGCTACACCTTC

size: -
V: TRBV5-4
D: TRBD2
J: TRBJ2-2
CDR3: CASSLRILAGGPTGELFF
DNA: TGTGCCAGCAGCTTGAGGATACTAGCGGGAGGGCCTACCGGGGAGCTGTTTTTT

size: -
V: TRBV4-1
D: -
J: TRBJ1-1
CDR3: CASSQYRTNTEAFF
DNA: TGCGCCAGCAGCCAATACCGGACGAACACTGAAGCTTTCTTT

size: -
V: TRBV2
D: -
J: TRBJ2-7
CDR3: CASTKDTLYEQYF
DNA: TGTGCCAGCACCAAGGACACTCTCTACGAGCAGTACTTC

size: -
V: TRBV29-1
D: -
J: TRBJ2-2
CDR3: CSVEGTNTGELFF
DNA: TGCAGCGTTGAAGGCACGAACACCGGGGAGCTGTTTTTT

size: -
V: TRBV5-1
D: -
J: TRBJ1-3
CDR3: CASARSDGNTIYF
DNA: TGCGCCAGCGCCCGGAGCGATGGAAACACCATATATTTT

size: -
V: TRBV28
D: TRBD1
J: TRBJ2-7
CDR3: CASSSNGRGSYEQYF
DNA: TGTGCCAGCAGTTCCAATGGCAGGGGGTCCTACGAGCAGTACTTC

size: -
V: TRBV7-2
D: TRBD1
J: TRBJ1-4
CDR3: CASSLGFLGQGGTNEKLFF
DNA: TGTGCCAGCAGCTTAGGGTTTCTAGGACAGGGAGGAACTAATGAAAAACTGTTTTTT

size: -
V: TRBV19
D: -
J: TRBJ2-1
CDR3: CASTSGDHYNEQFF
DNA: TGTGCCAGTACGTCAGGGGACCACTACAATGAGCAGTTCTTC

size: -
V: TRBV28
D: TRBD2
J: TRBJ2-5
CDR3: CASSTREGQETQYF
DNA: TGTGCCAGCAGTACTCGGGAGGGGCAAGAGACCCAGTACTTC

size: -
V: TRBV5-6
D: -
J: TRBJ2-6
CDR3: CASSLVDIPRSGANVLTF
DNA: TGTGCCAGCAGCTTAGTGGACATCCCACGCTCTGGGGCCAACGTCCTGACTTTC

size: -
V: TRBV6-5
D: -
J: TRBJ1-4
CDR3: CASSYGRDNSNEKLFF
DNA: TGTGCCAGCAGTTACGGACGGGACAACTCTAATGAAAAACTGTTTTTT

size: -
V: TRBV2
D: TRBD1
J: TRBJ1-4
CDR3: CASRGQGAAGEKLFF
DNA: TGTGCCAGCAGGGGACAGGGGGCGGCAGGTGAAAAACTGTTTTTT

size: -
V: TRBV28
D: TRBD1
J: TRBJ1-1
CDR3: CASTGQVPQEAFF
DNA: TGTGCCAGCACGGGACAGGTCCCACAGGAAGCTTTCTTT

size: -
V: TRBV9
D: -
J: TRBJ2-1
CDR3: CASSASGLHYNEQFF
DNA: TGTGCCAGCAGCGCCAGCGGTCTTCATTACAATGAGCAGTTCTTC

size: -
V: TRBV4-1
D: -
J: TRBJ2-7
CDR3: CASSQDTNTVDMEVYEQYF
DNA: TGCGCCAGCAGCCAAGATACAAATACAGTCGACATGGAAGTCTACGAGCAGTACTTC

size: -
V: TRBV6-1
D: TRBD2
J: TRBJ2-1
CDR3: CASSEMLAGEGEQFF
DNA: TGTGCCAGCAGTGAAATGCTAGCGGGAGAAGGTGAGCAGTTCTTC

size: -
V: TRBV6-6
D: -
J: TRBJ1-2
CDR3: CATQGGSGYTF
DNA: TGTGCCACCCAGGGAGGGAGTGGCTACACCTTC

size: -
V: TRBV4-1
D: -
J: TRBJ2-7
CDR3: CASSQGPSEAYEQYF
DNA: TGCGCCAGCAGCCAAGGTCCTAGCGAGGCCTACGAGCAGTACTTC

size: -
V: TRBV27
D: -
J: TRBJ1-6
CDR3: CASSPSPLGGTLNSPLHF
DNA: TGTGCCAGCAGTCCATCTCCCCTGGGTGGGACCCTTAATTCACCCCTCCACTTT

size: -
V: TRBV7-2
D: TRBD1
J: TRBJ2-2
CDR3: CASSFTGDTGELFF
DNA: TGTGCCAGCAGCTTTACAGGGGACACCGGGGAGCTGTTTTTT

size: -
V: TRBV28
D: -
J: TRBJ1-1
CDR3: CASSRDSPPQAFF
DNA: TGTGCCAGCAGCCGAGACTCTCCGCCCCAAGCTTTCTTT

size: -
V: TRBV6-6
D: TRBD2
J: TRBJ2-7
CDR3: CASSYSRAGEYEQYF
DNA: TGTGCCAGCAGTTACTCGAGGGCGGGAGAGTACGAGCAGTACTTC

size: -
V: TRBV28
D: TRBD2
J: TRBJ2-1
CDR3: CASSEGLAGGSEQFF
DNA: TGTGCCAGCAGTGAGGGACTAGCGGGAGGGAGTGAGCAGTTCTTC

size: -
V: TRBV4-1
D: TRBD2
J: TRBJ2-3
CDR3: CASSQRGGRAQDTQYF
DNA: TGCGCCAGCAGCCAAAGAGGCGGGAGGGCCCAAGATACGCAGTATTTT